This record looks at one T cell receptor (beta chain) sequence and its context. The sample is drawn from a study of blood T cell repertoires in COVID-19. Whole-study context: COVID-19 samples collected from the United States, Italy and Spain covered acute and convalescent phases.

Seattle participants joined during active infection and were tracked over time. As handled by the study authors: It was from reference gene primer amplification that nucleated cell counts were estimated. TCRdb's copy holds only in-frame clones and misses some; the assay was immunoSEQ multiplex PCR. The D gene and trimming were derived from the DNA, and the V and J assignments and clone size from that table. The table shows 200,000 to 300,000 clones, with around 86% occurring only once. The CDR3 totals 14 residues. Trimming pared 10 bases from V and 4 bases from J, leaving 17 bases between. Germline CDR1 and CDR2: SGHNT and YENEEA.

The chain is built from TRBV11-3 and TRBJ1-3; D remains unclear. The TCR sequence derives from an older woman with COVID-19, enrolled during active disease. Input material: peripheral blood. CDR3 nucleotides: TGTGCCACCCTTGCGCAGGCCACAGGAAACACCATATATTTT. This translates into CATLAQATGNTIYF.